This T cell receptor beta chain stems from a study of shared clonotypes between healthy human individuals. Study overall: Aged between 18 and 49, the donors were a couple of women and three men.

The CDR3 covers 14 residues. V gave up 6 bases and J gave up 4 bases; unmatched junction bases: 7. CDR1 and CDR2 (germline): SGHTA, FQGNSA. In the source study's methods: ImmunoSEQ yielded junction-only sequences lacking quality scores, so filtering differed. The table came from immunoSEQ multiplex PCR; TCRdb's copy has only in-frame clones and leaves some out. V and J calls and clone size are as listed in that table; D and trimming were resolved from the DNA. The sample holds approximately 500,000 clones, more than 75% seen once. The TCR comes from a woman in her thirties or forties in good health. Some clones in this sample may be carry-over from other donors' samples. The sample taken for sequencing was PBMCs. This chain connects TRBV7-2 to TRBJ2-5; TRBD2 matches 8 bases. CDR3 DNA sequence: TGTGCCAGCAGATCGAGCGGGAGCGGAGAGACCCAGTACTTC. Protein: CASRSSGSGETQYF.